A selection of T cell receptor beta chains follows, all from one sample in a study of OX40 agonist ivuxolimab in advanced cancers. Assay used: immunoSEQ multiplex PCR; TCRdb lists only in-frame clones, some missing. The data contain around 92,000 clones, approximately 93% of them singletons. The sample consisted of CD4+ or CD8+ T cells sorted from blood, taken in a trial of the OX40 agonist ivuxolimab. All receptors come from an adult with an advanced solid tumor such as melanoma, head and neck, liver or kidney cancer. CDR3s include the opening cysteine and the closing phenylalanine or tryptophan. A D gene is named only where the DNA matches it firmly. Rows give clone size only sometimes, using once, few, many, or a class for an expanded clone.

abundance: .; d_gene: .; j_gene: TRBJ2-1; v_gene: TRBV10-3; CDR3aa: CAIRQPGLDEQFF; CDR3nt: TGTGCCATCCGCCAGCCGGGGTTGGATGAGCAGTTCTTC
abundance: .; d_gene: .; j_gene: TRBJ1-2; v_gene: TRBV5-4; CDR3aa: CASSPKLLTENYGYTF; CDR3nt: TGTGCCAGCAGCCCCAAACTGTTAACCGAGAACTATGGCTACACCTTC
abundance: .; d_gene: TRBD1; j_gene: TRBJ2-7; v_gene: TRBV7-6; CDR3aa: CASSLTGIESYEQYF; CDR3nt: TGTGCCAGCAGTTTGACAGGGATAGAATCCTACGAGCAGTACTTC
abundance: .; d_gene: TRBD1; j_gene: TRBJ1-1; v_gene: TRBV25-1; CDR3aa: CASSEAGGYTEAFF; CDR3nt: TGTGCCAGCAGTGAAGCAGGGGGCTACACTGAAGCTTTCTTT
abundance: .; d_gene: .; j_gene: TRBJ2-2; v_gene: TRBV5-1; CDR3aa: CASSLEGNTGELFF; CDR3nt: TGCGCCAGCAGCTTGGAAGGGAACACCGGGGAGCTGTTTTTT
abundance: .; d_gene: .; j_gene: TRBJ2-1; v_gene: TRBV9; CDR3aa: CASSARGSNNEQFF; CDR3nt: TGTGCCAGCAGCGCACGGGGGTCCAACAATGAGCAGTTCTTC
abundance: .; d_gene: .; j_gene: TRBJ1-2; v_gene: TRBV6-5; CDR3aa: CASRQRTDQNYGYTF; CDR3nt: TGTGCCAGCCGACAAAGGACAGACCAAAACTATGGCTACACCTTC
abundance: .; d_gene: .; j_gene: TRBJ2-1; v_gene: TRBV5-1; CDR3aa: CASTRGAVYNEQFF; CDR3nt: TGCGCCAGCACGAGGGGGGCCGTTTACAATGAGCAGTTCTTC
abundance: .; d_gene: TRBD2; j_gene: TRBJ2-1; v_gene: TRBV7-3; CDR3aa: CASSPQAGLYNEQFF; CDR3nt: TGTGCCAGCAGCCCCCAAGCGGGACTATACAATGAGCAGTTCTTC
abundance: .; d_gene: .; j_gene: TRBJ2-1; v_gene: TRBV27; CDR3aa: CASSRRVSYNEQFF; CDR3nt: TGTGCCAGCAGTAGGAGGGTGTCCTACAATGAGCAGTTCTTC
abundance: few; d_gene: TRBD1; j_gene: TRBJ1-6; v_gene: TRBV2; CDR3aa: CASRDRAGGDSPLHF; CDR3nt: TGTGCCAGCAGGGACAGGGCAGGCGGGGATTCACCCCTCCACTTT
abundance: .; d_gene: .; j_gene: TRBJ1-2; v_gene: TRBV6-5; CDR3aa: CASFDYGYTF; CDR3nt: TGTGCCAGCTTCGACTATGGCTACACCTTC
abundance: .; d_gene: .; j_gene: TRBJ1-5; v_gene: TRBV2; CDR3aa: CASSVGRTVDSNQPQHF; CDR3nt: TGTGCCAGCAGTGTTGGCCGGACAGTCGATAGCAATCAGCCCCAGCATTTT
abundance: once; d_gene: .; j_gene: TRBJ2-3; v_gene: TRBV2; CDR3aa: CASSSDTDTQYF; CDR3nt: TGTGCCAGCAGTTCCGACACAGATACGCAGTATTTT
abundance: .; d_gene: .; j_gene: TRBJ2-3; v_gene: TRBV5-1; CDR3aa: CASSLALGTDTQYF; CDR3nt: TGCGCCAGCAGCTTGGCGCTGGGCACAGATACGCAGTATTTT
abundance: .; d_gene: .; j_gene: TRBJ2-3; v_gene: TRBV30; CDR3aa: CAWTARSTDTQYF; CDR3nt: TGTGCCTGGACGGCGAGGTCCACAGATACGCAGTATTTT
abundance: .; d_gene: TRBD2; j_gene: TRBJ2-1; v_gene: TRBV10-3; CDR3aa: CAISESSSGAYNEQFF; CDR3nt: TGTGCCATCAGTGAGTCGTCTAGCGGAGCCTACAATGAGCAGTTCTTC
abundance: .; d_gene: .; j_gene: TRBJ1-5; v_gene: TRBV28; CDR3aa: CASSLVGSFWGGNSNQPQHF; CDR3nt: TGTGCCAGCAGTTTAGTGGGTAGTTTCTGGGGCGGTAATAGCAATCAGCCCCAGCATTTT
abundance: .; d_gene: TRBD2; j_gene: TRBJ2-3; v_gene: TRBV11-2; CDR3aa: CASSLLAGGQYTQYF; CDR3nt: TGTGCCAGCAGCTTACTAGCGGGGGGGCAGTATACGCAGTATTTT
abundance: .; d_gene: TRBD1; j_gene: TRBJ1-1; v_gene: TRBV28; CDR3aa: CASSRQGEAFF; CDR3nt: TGTGCCAGCAGCCGACAGGGTGAAGCTTTCTTT
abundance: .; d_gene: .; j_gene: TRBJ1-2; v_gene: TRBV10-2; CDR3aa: CASSGMEDGYTF; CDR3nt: TGCGCCAGCAGTGGAATGGAGGATGGCTACACCTTC
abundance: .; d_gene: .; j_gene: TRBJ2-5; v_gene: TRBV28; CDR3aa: CASSQGREETQYF; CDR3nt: TGTGCCAGCAGTCAAGGAAGGGAGGAGACCCAGTACTTC
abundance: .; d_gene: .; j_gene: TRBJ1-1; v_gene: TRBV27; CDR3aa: CASTGTDEPTEAFF; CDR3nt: TGTGCCAGCACCGGGACGGATGAACCCACTGAAGCTTTCTTT
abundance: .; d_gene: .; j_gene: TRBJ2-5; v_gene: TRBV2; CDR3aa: CASSEYWGTQYF; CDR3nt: TGTGCCAGTAGTGAGTACTGGGGGACCCAGTACTTC
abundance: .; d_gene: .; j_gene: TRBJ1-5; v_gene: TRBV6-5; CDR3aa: CASSYAGPHQPQHF; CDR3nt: TGTGCCAGCAGTTACGCGGGGCCCCATCAGCCCCAGCATTTT
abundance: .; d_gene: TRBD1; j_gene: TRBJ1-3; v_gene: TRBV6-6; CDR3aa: CASIPRQGAYTIYF; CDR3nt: TGTGCCAGCATTCCCAGACAGGGGGCGTACACCATATATTTT
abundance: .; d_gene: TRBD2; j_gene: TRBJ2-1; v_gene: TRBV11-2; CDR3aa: CASRLTSGRGNEQFF; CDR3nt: TGTGCCAGCAGGCTGACTAGCGGGAGGGGAAATGAGCAGTTCTTC
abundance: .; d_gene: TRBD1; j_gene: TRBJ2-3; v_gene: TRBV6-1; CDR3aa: CAAQPNTGVTQYF; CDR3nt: TGTGCCGCCCAGCCTAATACAGGGGTAACGCAGTATTTT
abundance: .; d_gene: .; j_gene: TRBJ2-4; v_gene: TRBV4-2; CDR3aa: CASSQAPGAPEDIQYF; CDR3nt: TGTGCCAGCAGCCAAGCCCCTGGGGCTCCCGAGGACATTCAGTACTTC
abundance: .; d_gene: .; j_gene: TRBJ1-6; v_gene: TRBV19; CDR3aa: CASNSRRGTPLHF; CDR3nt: TGTGCCAGTAACTCCCGGAGGGGGACACCCCTCCACTTT
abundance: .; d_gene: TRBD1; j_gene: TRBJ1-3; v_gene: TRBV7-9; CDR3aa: CASSLRGQADAGNTIYF; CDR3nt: TGTGCCAGCAGCCTTCGAGGACAGGCCGACGCTGGAAACACCATATATTTT
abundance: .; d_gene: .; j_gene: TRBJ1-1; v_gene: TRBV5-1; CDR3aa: CASSLVSGNTEAFF; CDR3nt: TGCGCCAGCAGCTTGGTCTCGGGGAACACTGAAGCTTTCTTT
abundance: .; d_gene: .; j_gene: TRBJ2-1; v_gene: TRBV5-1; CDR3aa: CASSVTKLDSYNEQFF; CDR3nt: TGCGCCAGCAGCGTAACCAAACTAGACTCCTACAATGAGCAGTTCTTC
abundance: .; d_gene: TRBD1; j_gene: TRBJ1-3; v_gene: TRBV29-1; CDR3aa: CSIRQGSTGNTIYF; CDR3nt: TGCAGCATCAGACAGGGGAGCACTGGAAACACCATATATTTT
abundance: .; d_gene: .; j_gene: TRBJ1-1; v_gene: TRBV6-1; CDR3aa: CASSLDSANTEAFF; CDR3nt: TGTGCCAGCAGTTTGGACAGCGCGAACACTGAAGCTTTCTTT
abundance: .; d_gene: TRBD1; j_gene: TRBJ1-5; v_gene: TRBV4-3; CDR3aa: CASSRDRVQPQHF; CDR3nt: TGCGCCAGCAGCCGGGACAGGGTTCAGCCCCAGCATTTT
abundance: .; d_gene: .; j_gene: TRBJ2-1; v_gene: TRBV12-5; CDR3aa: CASATWNEQFF; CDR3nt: TGTGCTAGTGCTACGTGGAATGAGCAGTTCTTC
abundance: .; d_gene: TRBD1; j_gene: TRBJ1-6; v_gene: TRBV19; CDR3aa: CASSIDGTGLLFSGDNSPLHF; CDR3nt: TGTGCCAGTAGTATAGATGGGACAGGGCTTCTCTTCTCGGGCGATAATTCACCCCTCCACTTT
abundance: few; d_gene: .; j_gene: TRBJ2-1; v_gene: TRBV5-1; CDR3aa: CASSYRGRSYNEQFF; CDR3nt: TGCGCCAGCAGTTATCGGGGGCGCTCCTACAATGAGCAGTTCTTC
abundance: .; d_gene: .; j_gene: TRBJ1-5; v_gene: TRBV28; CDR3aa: CASSQVQVGQPQHF; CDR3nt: TGTGCCAGCAGTCAGGTTCAGGTCGGTCAGCCCCAGCATTTT
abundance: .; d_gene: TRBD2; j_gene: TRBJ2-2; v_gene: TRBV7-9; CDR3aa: CASRRGSGGPGELFF; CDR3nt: TGTGCCAGCAGGCGTGGGAGCGGGGGGCCCGGGGAGCTGTTTTTT
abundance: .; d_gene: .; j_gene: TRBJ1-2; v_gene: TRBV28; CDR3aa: CASRGLWYGYTF; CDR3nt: TGTGCCAGCAGGGGACTTTGGTATGGCTACACCTTC
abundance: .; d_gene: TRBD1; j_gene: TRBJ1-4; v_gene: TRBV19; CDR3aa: CASSKAGRGTENEKLFF; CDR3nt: TGTGCCAGTAGTAAAGCCGGTAGGGGGACAGAGAATGAAAAACTGTTTTTT
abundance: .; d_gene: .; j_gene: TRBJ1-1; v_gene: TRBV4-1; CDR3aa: CASSQVGRGGNTEAFF; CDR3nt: TGCGCCAGCAGCCAAGTGGGCCGGGGGGGGAACACTGAAGCTTTCTTT
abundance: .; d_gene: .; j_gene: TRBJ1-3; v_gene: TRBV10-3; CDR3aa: CAISEWGLSGNTIYF; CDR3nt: TGTGCCATCAGTGAATGGGGTCTCTCTGGAAACACCATATATTTT
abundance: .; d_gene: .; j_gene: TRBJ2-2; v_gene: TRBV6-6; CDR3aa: CASSYFASRDTGELFF; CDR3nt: TGTGCCAGCAGTTACTTCGCTAGTCGGGACACCGGGGAGCTGTTTTTT
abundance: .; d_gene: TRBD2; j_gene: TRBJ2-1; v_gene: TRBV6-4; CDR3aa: CASSDEAGVNEQFF; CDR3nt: TGTGCCAGCAGTGACGAGGCGGGAGTGAATGAGCAGTTCTTC
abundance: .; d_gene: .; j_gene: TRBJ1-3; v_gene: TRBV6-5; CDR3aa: CASSYAAPFSGNTIYF; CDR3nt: TGTGCCAGCAGTTACGCAGCCCCATTCTCTGGAAACACCATATATTTT
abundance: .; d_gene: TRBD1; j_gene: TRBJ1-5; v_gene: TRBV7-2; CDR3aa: CASRRTGVNQPQHF; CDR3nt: TGTGCCAGCCGAAGGACAGGTGTGAATCAGCCCCAGCATTTT
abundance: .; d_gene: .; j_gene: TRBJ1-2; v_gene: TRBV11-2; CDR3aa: CASSRLNLDGYTF; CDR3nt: TGTGCCAGCAGCCGGCTAAACCTGGACGGCTACACCTTC
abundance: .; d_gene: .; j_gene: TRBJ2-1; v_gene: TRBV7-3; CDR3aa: CASSLHPGEGRFF; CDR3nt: TGTGCCAGCAGCTTACACCCAGGGGAAGGACGGTTCTTC
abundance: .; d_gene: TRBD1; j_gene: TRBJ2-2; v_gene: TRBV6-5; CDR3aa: CASSRDRDTGELFF; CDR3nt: TGTGCCAGCAGCCGGGACAGGGACACCGGGGAGCTGTTTTTT
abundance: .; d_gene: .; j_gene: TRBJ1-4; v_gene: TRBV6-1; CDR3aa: CASSPGLKDEKLFF; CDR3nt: TGTGCCAGCAGTCCGGGACTAAAGGACGAAAAACTGTTTTTT
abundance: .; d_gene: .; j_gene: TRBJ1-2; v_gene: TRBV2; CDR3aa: CASSPQGGMGGYTF; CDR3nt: TGTGCCAGCAGTCCTCAGGGCGGTATGGGTGGCTACACCTTC
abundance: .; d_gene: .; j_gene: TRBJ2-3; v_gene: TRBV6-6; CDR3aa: CASTRRMRGRTDTQYF; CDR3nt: TGTGCCAGCACTCGAAGAATGCGGGGGCGCACAGATACGCAGTATTTT
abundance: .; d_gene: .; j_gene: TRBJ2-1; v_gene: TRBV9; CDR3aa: CASSVRGGYYNEQFF; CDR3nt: TGTGCCAGCAGCGTCAGGGGGGGTTACTACAATGAGCAGTTCTTC
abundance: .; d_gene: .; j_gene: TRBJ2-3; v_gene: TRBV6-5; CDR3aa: CASSRLTGRGDTQYF; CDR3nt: TGTGCCAGCAGTCGCTTGACTGGCCGGGGAGATACGCAGTATTTT